The 28 T cell receptor beta chains below all came from one sample that was sequenced in a study of T cell repertoires in cytomegalovirus infection. TCRdb called the reads again in MiXCR, with one record for every CDR3 protein. The sample gives 700,000 to 850,000 distinct CDR3 sequences, over 25% of which show up once; over 10% is in the top ten. The antigens these receptors bind are not known. The material was cultured CD8+ T cells from PBMCs, obtained from culture after CMV antigen stimulation. Receptor source: a human donor in good health (CMV status not recorded). Some clones in this sample may be carry-over from other donors' samples.

This clonotype was seen more than once but under ten times. The chain employs TRBV6-1 and TRBJ1-5; D call uncertain. Trimming took off 1 base at V and 0 bases at J, with 7 bases between the two ends. Germline lookup yields CDR1 MNHNS and CDR2 SASEGT. The CDR3 spans 15 residues. CDR3 sequence (DNA): TGTGCCAGCAGTGAAGAGACATATAGCAATCAGCCCCAGCATTTT. This encodes CASSEETYSNQPQHF.

The chain is built from TRBV27 and TRBJ1-6; D might be TRBD1 (5 bases). V was pared by 0 bases and J by 5 bases, with 11 bases between. The CDR3 has 16 residues. Germline V lookup: CDR1 MNHEY, CDR2 SMNVEV (reference sequence). CDR3 coding DNA: TGTGCCAGCAGTTTATCCGAGACAGCTAATAATTCACCCCTCCACTTT. Protein sequence: CASSLSETANNSPLHF.

The rearrangement joins TRBV5-5 to TRBJ2-2; D is unclear. The CDR3 covers 15 residues. The germline V and J ends were trimmed by 0 bases and 2 bases, with 8 bases remaining between them. Germline V lookup: CDR1 SGHKS, CDR2 YYEKEE (reference sequence). CDR3 nucleotide sequence: TGTGCCAGCAGCTTGGAGGGCCGTAACACCGGGGAGCTGTTTTTT. Amino acids: CASSLEGRNTGELFF. The whole variable domain, filled in from reference TRBV5-5 and TRBJ2-2, reads DAGVTQSPTHLIKTRGQQVTLRCSPISGHKSVSWYQQVLGQGPQFIFQYYEKEERGRGNFPDRFSARQFPNYSSELNVNALLLGDSALYLCASSLEGRNTGELFFGEGSRLTVL.

This clonotype appeared a few times. The chain has TRBV28 and TRBJ1-1; 7 nucleotides line up with TRBD1. The CDR3 covers 15 residues. Unmatched junction bases numbered 4, after V lost 3 bases and J lost 0 bases. Germline-derived CDR1 and CDR2 are MDHEN and SYDVKM. CDR3 in amino acids: CASSFSRGLNTEAFF. The CDR3 region has the DNA TGTGCCAGCAGTTTTAGCAGGGGGTTGAACACTGAAGCTTTCTTT.

Within the sample, this clonotype is medium-sized. The V call is TRBV7-2, the J call TRBJ1-5; 7 bases fit TRBD1. Trimming at V came to 7 bases and at J to 4 bases, leaving 10 bases not matched to a gene. The length of the CDR3 is 15 residues. Germline loops: CDR1 SGHTA, CDR2 FQGNSA. The CDR3 reads CASTEDRALNQPQHF. In DNA form, the CDR3 reads TGTGCCAGCACTGAAGACAGGGCTTTGAATCAGCCCCAGCATTTT.

The chain couples TRBV11-2 to TRBJ2-1, with TRBD2 matching over 8 bases. The CDR3 covers 12 residues. CDR1 and CDR2 from the germline V gene are SGHAT and FQNNGV. V lost 8 bases to trimming and J lost 6 bases; unmatched junction nucleotides: 3. Here the CDR3 reads CASGAGGNEQFF. CDR3 DNA sequence: TGTGCCAGCGGTGCGGGGGGCAATGAGCAGTTCTTC.

This clonotype turned up a few times. CDR3 nucleotides: TGTGCCAGCAGCTTAGTACCGCACACCGGGGAGCTGTTTTTT. It encodes CASSLVPHTGELFF. J is TRBJ2-2 and V is TRBV7-6, with D uncertain. The CDR3 is 14 amino acids. Germline lookup yields CDR1 SGHVS and CDR2 FNYEAQ. With 1 base removed from V and 3 bases from J, the gap between germline ends came to 6 bases.

This clonotype was seen a handful of times. This chain uses TRBV12-3 or TRBV12-4 with TRBJ2-7, with D perhaps matching TRBD1 (6 bases). The germline V and J ends were trimmed by 6 bases and 0 bases, with 9 bases remaining between them. The CDR3 has 13 residues. The CDR3 DNA follows: TGTGCCAGCAGCGCGGACAGCTCCTACGAGCAGTACTTC. Protein: CASSADSSYEQYF.

The chain is built from TRBV6-5 and TRBJ2-5; no clear D. The CDR3 has 16 residues. V lost 5 bases and J 1 base, leaving 17 bases between the germline ends. CDR1 MNHEY and CDR2 SVGAGI come from the germline V gene. The DNA for the CDR3 is TGTGCCAGCAGTCTACTCGGAAGACACCTCCAAGAGACCCAGTACTTC. It encodes CASSLLGRHLQETQYF.

V and J are TRBV4-1 and TRBJ2-7; no clear D. V was cut by 0 bases and J by 2 bases, with 11 bases left in between. The germline CDR1 and CDR2 sequences are MGHRA and YSYEKL. The CDR3 is 15 amino acids. The CDR3 DNA follows: TGCGCCAGCAGCCAAGATCCCAGCCTTGCCTACGAGCAGTACTTC. The encoded protein is CASSQDPSLAYEQYF.

This rearrangement joins TRBV6-5 to TRBJ2-1; 8 bases are shared with TRBD2. CDR3 length: 14 amino acids. J gave up 11 bases and V 0 bases, and 6 bases lay outside the gene matches. Germline V gene data show CDR1 as MNHEY and CDR2 as SVGAGI. The CDR3 DNA sequence: TGTGCCAGCAGTTACTCACGGGGGGGATATCAGCAGTTCTTC. It is translated as CASSYSRGGYQQFF.

There are a few counts of this clonotype. The V call is TRBV6-2 or TRBV6-3, the J call TRBJ2-1, with D possibly TRBD1 on 6 matching bases. V was trimmed by 5 bases and J by 8 bases, leaving 16 bases between them. This CDR3 has 14 amino acids. CDR1 is MNHEY, CDR2 SVGEGT, per germline. As DNA, the CDR3 is TGTGCCAGCAGTGCCTGGCAAGAGGGGGATGAGCAGTTCTTC. It encodes CASSAWQEGDEQFF.

The chain combines TRBV20-1 with TRBJ1-5; D may be TRBD1 (6 bases). The V gene's germline CDR1 is DFQATT and CDR2 SNEGSKA (reference sequence). V lost 3 bases to trimming and J lost 4 bases, with 19 bases between them. The CDR3 runs 16 residues. The CDR3 reads CSASSYTGQRNQPQHF. DNA for the CDR3: TGCAGTGCTAGTTCATACACGGGACAACGAAATCAGCCCCAGCATTTT.

The chain joins TRBV7-9 to TRBJ2-2, with D uncertain. CDR1 and CDR2 (germline): SEHNR, FQNEAQ (reference sequence). This CDR3 contains 15 residues. The ends were cut back, 1 base at V and 5 bases at J, with 11 bases in the middle. The CDR3 reads CASSLEGFGTGELFF. CDR3 bases: TGTGCCAGCAGCTTAGAGGGATTCGGAACCGGGGAGCTGTTTTTT.

This clonotype has a handful of counts. V is TRBV10-3 and J is TRBJ2-7; D is perhaps TRBD1 (6 bases). The CDR3 is 15 residues long. V was clipped by 0 bases and J by 7 bases, with 16 bases between them. Germline V gene data show CDR1 as ENHRY and CDR2 as SYGVKD. The DNA of the CDR3 is TGTGCCATCAGTGAGTCTGGACAGTCCTTTCTGGAGCAGTACTTC. It is translated as CAISESGQSFLEQYF.

This clonotype was recorded many times. This CDR3 reads CASSSGGNTIYF. CDR3 nucleotide sequence: TGTGCCAGCAGCTCAGGGGGAAACACCATATATTTT. The V gene is TRBV7-8, the J gene TRBJ1-3; the D gene is possibly TRBD1 (5 bases). This CDR3 has 12 residues. The germline V and J ends were trimmed by 4 bases and 4 bases, with 5 bases remaining between them. From germline, CDR1 is SGHVS and CDR2 FQNEAQ.

Only a few counts were recorded for this clonotype. This rearrangement joins TRBV7-6 to TRBJ2-5, with TRBD2 identical over 13 bases. V lost 8 bases to trimming and J lost 3 bases; unmatched junction nucleotides: 9. The CDR3 has 16 residues. Germline lookup yields CDR1 SGHVS and CDR2 FNYEAQ. CDR3 DNA sequence: TGTGCCAGCGGCCTTTCACTAGCGGGGGGGAAAGAGACCCAGTACTTC. Amino acid sequence: CASGLSLAGGKETQYF.

In this sample, this clonotype turned up many times. The chain joins TRBV6-1 to TRBJ2-3; D call uncertain. The CDR3 is 13 amino acids. The germline CDR1 and CDR2 sequences are MNHNS and SASEGT. The CDR3 bases are TGTTCCTTAAGGTCCCTTAGCACAGATACGCAGTATTTT. It specifies CSLRSLSTDTQYF.

This clonotype was counted many times. The chain links TRBV10-2 to TRBJ2-5; possible D gene TRBD2, 6 bases. The CDR3 consists of 13 residues. Germline CDR1 and CDR2: WSHSY and SAAADI. The V and J ends lost 0 bases and 5 bases respectively, with 7 bases between them. The CDR3 DNA reads as TGCGCCAGCAGTGAGTCGGGACTTGAGACCCAGTACTTC. This gives the protein CASSESGLETQYF.

The chain recombines TRBV7-9 with TRBJ1-2, with 9 bases aligning to TRBD1. The CDR3 length is 15 residues. The V gene end was trimmed by 1 base and the J gene end by 4 bases; junction bases not matched to a gene: 4. Germline loops: CDR1 SEHNR, CDR2 FQNEAQ (reference sequence). The CDR3 reads CASSLGGTGTYGYTF. The CDR3 DNA reads as TGTGCCAGCAGCTTAGGCGGGACAGGGACCTATGGCTACACCTTC.

The chain employs TRBV7-6 and TRBJ1-1; tentative D call: TRBD1 (5 bases). Trimming shortened V by 5 bases and J by 2 bases, and 15 bases separated the two germline ends. Germline V gene sequence: CDR1 SGHVS, CDR2 FNYEAQ. The CDR3 spans 15 residues. CDR3 nucleotides: TGTGCCAGCAGCCCGGGACCGTCCTTAAACACTGAAGCTTTCTTT. The encoded protein is CASSPGPSLNTEAFF.

The CDR3 here is CASSYWDRVDGYTF. In DNA form, the CDR3 reads TGTGCCAGCAGTTACTGGGACAGGGTGGATGGCTACACCTTC. This chain links TRBV6-6 with TRBJ1-2; 9 nucleotides agree with TRBD1. The ends lost 1 base at V and 6 bases at J; junction bases unmatched: 3. This CDR3 region has 14 residues. Germline-derived CDR1 and CDR2 are MNHNY and SVGAGI (reference sequence).

The rearrangement uses TRBV2 and TRBJ2-5, with 7 positions matching TRBD1. The CDR3 consists of 14 residues. The ends lost 5 bases at V and 5 bases at J; junction bases unmatched: 8. Germline V CDR1 and CDR2: SNHLY, FYNNEI. DNA for the CDR3: TGTGCCAGCAGTCCGGGGACAGAACTGGAGACCCAGTACTTC. This translates into CASSPGTELETQYF.

The V call is TRBV25-1, the J call TRBJ2-7, with 9 bases that match TRBD1. Germline V gene data show CDR1 as MGHDK and CDR2 as SYGVNS. V shed 5 bases and J 2 bases; nucleotides not matched to a gene: 10. This CDR3 is 16 amino acids long. The CDR3 here is CASSWRLNRGPYEQYV. For the CDR3, the DNA is TGTGCCAGCAGTTGGAGATTAAACAGGGGGCCCTACGAGCAGTACGTC.

CDR3 coding DNA: TGTGCCAGCAGTTACTTATGGACAGGGAAGACTGAAGCTTTCTTT. This codes for CASSYLWTGKTEAFF. The genes are TRBV6-2 or TRBV6-3 and TRBJ1-1; TRBD1 matches at 8 bases. The junction had 6 bases not matched to a gene; V was cut back by 1 base and J by 5 bases. CDR1 is MNHEY, CDR2 SVGEGT, per germline. CDR3 length equals 15 residues.

This clonotype was recorded a few times. The chain carries TRBV24-1 and TRBJ1-2; a possible D gene is TRBD1 (6 bases). Germline CDR1 is KGHDR and CDR2 is SFDVKD. The CDR3 covers 14 residues. Trimming pared 7 bases from V and 7 bases from J, leaving 18 bases between. The CDR3 here is CATRDTGTRGGYTF. DNA of the CDR3: TGTGCCACCAGGGATACAGGGACACGGGGTGGCTACACCTTC.

The rearrangement joins TRBV6-6 to TRBJ1-1; D gene uncertain. V was trimmed by 0 bases and J by 3 bases, leaving 8 bases between them. CDR3 length: 14 amino acids. CDR1 and CDR2 (germline): MNHNY, SVGAGI (reference sequence). CDR3 region: CASSYSRVYTEAFF. In DNA, the CDR3 is TGTGCCAGCAGTTACTCTAGGGTTTACACTGAAGCTTTCTTT.

This clonotype was recorded a few times. This rearrangement joins TRBV12-5 to TRBJ2-7; a weak D match, TRBD2 (5 bases). V was shortened by 6 bases and J by 5 bases, with 11 bases between the two germline ends. Germline loops: CDR1 LGHNT, CDR2 FRNRAP. The CDR3 has 12 amino acids. Written as DNA, the CDR3 is TGTGCTAGTGGCCCTCCGGGGAACGAGCAGTACTTC. Amino acid sequence: CASGPPGNEQYF.